Given below is one T cell receptor beta chain in context. What it binds is not known. The PCR had 60 Vbeta and 13 Jbeta primers. The protocol was immunoSEQ multiplex PCR, while the TCRdb copy is restricted to in-frame clones and leaves out a portion. The sample contains tens of thousands of clones, over 75% of which appear only once. CDR1 KGHSH and CDR2 LQKENI come from the germline V gene. The CDR3 is 14 residues long. V lost 3 bases to trimming and J lost 4 bases; unmatched junction nucleotides: 3. The sample originates from a study of cytomegalovirus exposure and HLA in healthy donors. In the study overall: An early data release held tens of millions of unique TCRs from HLA-typed donors. Whole-study findings and limits: A reported reduction in N-insertions relative to the roughly 640-donor mean was seen in an Asian-associated ancestry cluster in a later analysis.

The sequencing sample was made of PBMCs. The TCR sequence derives from a girl aged 2 to 9 in good health and CMV-seropositive. This chain connects TRBV18 to TRBJ1-5, with TRBD1 matching over 7 bases. This CDR3 is CASSPTDRNQPQHF. The CDR3 DNA reads as TGTGCCAGCTCACCTACGGACAGGAATCAGCCCCAGCATTTT.